This T cell receptor beta chain was identified during a study of blood T cell repertoires in COVID-19 (TCRdb year 2020). At the level of the whole study: Samples covering the acute and convalescent phases of COVID-19 were provided by collaborators in the United States, Italy and Spain. Sample metadata almost always included a de-identified subject ID, COVID-19 status, age in years and sex. Samples came from the ongoing ImmuneRACE study (first 160 participants) plus 1,254 subjects from 6 global collaborators. A freely available public database, intended as a resource for researchers studying the immune response to SARS-CoV-2, is where the repertoires were released. The dataset comprised deeply sampled blood TCRbeta repertoires from subjects exposed to, actively infected with, or recovered from COVID-19. HLA class I and class II types, where available, came from metadata supplied by the sample provider rather than from assay-based typing. The material from the prospective study consisted of cDNA or gDNA derived from T cells, B-cell-depleted T cells, or PBMCs. General study outcomes and caveats: How much clinical and demographic metadata was included differed by source and by participant, and the metadata was provided uncurated.

Each collaborating institution followed its own protocols to collect whole blood in K2EDTA tubes. For TCRbeta analysis, collaborator samples were shipped as frozen whole blood, as isolated PBMCs, or as DNA extracted from either sample type. Details on this clone: No cognate antigen has been identified for it. It has no much larger one-base neighbor in the sample; base qualities were not kept.

TCRbeta CDR3 regions were amplified from genomic DNA by means of the immunoSEQ Assay, a bias-controlled multiplex PCR. In the original analysis: The number of nucleated cells in each sample was estimated by amplification of reference gene primers within the assay. To quantify the absolute abundance of each unique TCRbeta CDR3 rearrangement, sequence reads were collapsed and filtered. For each sample, productive Simpson clonality was calculated as the square root of Simpson's diversity index across productive rearrangements. Entries here come from immuneACCESS through TCRdb and include only in-frame sequences with V and J called. Some clones fail to appear in such tables; in the studies checked, an unresolved V gene covers under half of the shortfall, and the cause of the remainder is unknown. The DNA was the basis for D and trimming; V, J and clone size are from that table. This sample has 79,000 or so clones in its table, and around nine tenths of those were observed once. Together, the top ten hold 18% of the sample.

Trimming removed 5 bases from V and 2 bases from J, leaving 13 bases between the germline ends. The germline V gene sets CDR1 to SGHRS and CDR2 to YFSETQ. The CDR3 starts with the cysteine, ends with the phenylalanine, and has 14 residues. Just the 42-base CDR3 DNA is kept, in frame starting at base 1. This clonotype originated in a human donor in a cohort sampled during active COVID-19. The rearrangement combines TRBV5-1 with TRBJ2-5; the D region possibly corresponds to TRBD1 (6 bases align). Material: peripheral blood. CDR3 protein: CASRTGTIQETQYF. The DNA is as follows: TGCGCCAGCAGAACCGGGACAATACAAGAGACCCAGTACTTC. The variable domain in full, with residues beyond the CDR3 obtained from the reference TRBV5-1 and TRBJ2-5 genes, is KAGVTQTPRYLIKTRGQQVTLSCSPISGHRSVSWYQQTPGQGLQFLFEYFSETQRNKGNFPGRFSGRQFSNSRSEMNVSTLELGDSALYLCASRTGTIQETQYFGPGTRLLVL.